The clone carrying this T cell receptor beta chain was seen more than once but under ten times. The ends lost 3 bases at V and 9 bases at J; junction bases unmatched: 7. CDR1 and CDR2 (germline): MDHEN, SYDVKM. The CDR3 is made up of 15 amino acids. Methods used by the authors: It was from reference gene primer amplification that nucleated cell counts were estimated. The method was immunoSEQ multiplex PCR; TCRdb's version includes in-frame clones alone and lacks a portion of them. V and J calls and clone size are copied from that table; D and trimming were computed from the DNA. The profile shows 250,000 to 300,000 clones, 85% of them singletons. The data stem from a study of blood T cell repertoires in COVID-19. Background on the study: Acute-phase and convalescent COVID-19 samples originated in the United States, Italy and Spain. PBMCs, B-cell-depleted T cells, or T cells provided the cDNA or gDNA that made up the material.

The J gene is TRBJ1-6, the V gene TRBV28; 8 nucleotides agree with TRBD1. The specimen was peripheral blood. The TCR originated in a man aged 50 or older with active or convalescent COVID-19. Here the CDR3 DNA reads TGTGCCAGCAGTTTGTCAGGGGGCTCTGTTTCACCCCTCCACTTT. Encoded protein: CASSLSGGSVSPLHF.